Listed below are T cell receptor beta chains from one sample, sequenced in a study of cytomegalovirus exposure and HLA in healthy donors. Sequencing was performed with immunoSEQ multiplex PCR; in TCRdb, only in-frame clones are kept and a portion is missing. The data hold under 130,000 clones, with more than 60% observed a single time. Sequenced: PBMCs. All receptors come from a man aged 25 to 45 in good health and CMV-seronegative. CDR3s include the opening cysteine and the closing phenylalanine or tryptophan. Fields, in order: clone size, J gene, V gene, D gene, CDR3 protein, CDR3 DNA. The D gene is left open where the match is weak. The size field is filled for only some rows; it gives once, few, many or a size class.

NA TRBJ2-3 TRBV1 NA CTSSRRIETTADTQYF TGCACCAGCAGCCGTCGTATTGAAACGACTGCAGATACGCAGTATTTT
NA TRBJ2-5 TRBV2 TRBD2 CASSGTSGSRQYF TGTGCCAGCTCCGGGACTAGCGGGAGCAGGCAGTACTTC
NA TRBJ2-3 TRBV7-8 TRBD2 CASSARGLARDTQYF TGTGCCAGCAGCGCAAGGGGACTAGCGCGAGATACGCAGTATTTT
few TRBJ2-7 TRBV6-1 TRBD2 CASSEAPASGYEQYF TGTGCCAGCAGTGAAGCCCCGGCTAGCGGCTACGAGCAGTACTTC
NA TRBJ2-5 TRBV2 TRBD1 CASSVTGGRLETQYF TGTGCCAGCAGCGTTACAGGGGGCCGATTAGAGACCCAGTACTTC
NA TRBJ2-7 TRBV11-3 TRBD2 CASSLGAGTLHEQYF TGTGCCAGCAGCTTAGGAGCGGGAACACTCCACGAGCAGTACTTC
many TRBJ2-3 TRBV4-3 TRBD2 CASSLGTAGGDTQYF TGCGCCAGCAGCCTCGGGACTGCGGGGGGAGATACGCAGTATTTT
few TRBJ1-6 TRBV4-3 TRBD1 CASSLGTGNNSPLHF TGCGCCAGCAGCCTGGGGACAGGGAATAATTCACCCCTCCACTTT
NA TRBJ2-1 TRBV27 TRBD1 CASSLSTTGYEQFF TGTGCCAGCAGTTTATCGACGACAGGGTATGAGCAGTTCTTC
NA TRBJ2-5 TRBV25-1 TRBD2 CASSELTSSEETQYF TGTGCCAGCAGTGAACTGACTAGCAGCGAAGAGACCCAGTACTTC
once TRBJ1-5 TRBV4-2 NA CASGGEDNQPQHF TGTGCCAGCGGCGGAGAGGACAATCAGCCCCAGCATTTT